Reported below is one T cell receptor beta chain. Antigen: not known. One end of the junction fails to match germline, which may point to a read error. This sample is part of a study of shared clonotypes between healthy human individuals. Study-wide results and limits: Rarefaction showed that sequencing of sorted subsets was incomplete (despite large depth).

Clones were read by immunoSEQ multiplex PCR, and TCRdb kept only the in-frame ones, dropping some. The repertoire includes over 850,000 clones, 70% to 80% of them detected once, and around 0.47% sits in the top ten. The CDR3 consists of 14 residues. From germline, CDR1 is SGHTA and CDR2 FQGTGA. The chain links TRBV7-3 to TRBJ1-2; a weak D match, TRBD1 (5 bases). The sequence came from a man aged 18 to 30 in good health. Some clones in this sample may be carry-over from other donors' samples. Sequencing was carried out using memory CD4+ T cells from PBMCs. Described subset: CD45RA-negative fraction. As DNA, the CDR3 is TGTGCCAGCAGTTTAACCCGGGACGACTATGGCTACACCTTC. Translation gives CASSLTRDDYGYTF.